The clone carrying this T cell receptor (beta chain) occurred once. Its antigen is not identified. The data were taken from a study of T cell responses to AZD1222 COVID-19 vaccine. Study background: Second-dose intervals near 4 or 12 weeks were combined. Study observations and caveats: Most donors were white British, females outnumbered males, and clonal diversity was possibly underestimated. Dominant CD4 TCR responses targeted spike regions 160-218 and 743-854. Repertoires in all cases were sampled only once the peak T cell response had passed.

Clones were read by immunoSEQ multiplex PCR, and TCRdb kept only the in-frame ones, dropping some. The sample has about 85,000 clones, approximately 89% seen once. The receptor comes from an adult in good health. Material: peripheral blood, obtained on day 0 of AZD1222 vaccination.

Here the CDR3 reads CACPGQGASNTEAFF. CDR3 in DNA: TGTGCCTGTCCGGGACAGGGGGCTAGTAACACTGAAGCTTTCTTT. This chain uses TRBV30 with TRBJ1-1; 12 nucleotides align to TRBD1. In germline, CDR1 is GTSNPN, CDR2 SVGIG (reference sequence). This CDR3 region has 15 residues. Trimming removed 6 bases from V and 2 bases from J; junction bases left unmatched: 7. The whole variable domain, remainder taken from reference TRBV30 and TRBJ1-1, is SQTIHQWPATLVQPVGSPLSLECTVEGTSNPNLYWYRQAAGRGLQLLFYSVGIGQISSEVPQNLSASRPQDRQFILSSKKLLLSDSGFYLCACPGQGASNTEAFFGQGTRLTVV.